The 23 T cell receptor beta chains below all came from one sample that was sequenced in a study of blood T cell repertoires in COVID-19. Sequencing was performed with immunoSEQ multiplex PCR; in TCRdb, only in-frame clones are kept and a portion is missing. The data hold about 400,000 clones, with approximately 86% observed a single time. Sequencing was done on a sample of PBMCs or T cells enriched from blood (not recorded which). The source is a middle-aged woman with acute COVID-19.

The chain joins TRBV2 to TRBJ1-1, with D unclear. With 6 bases removed from V and 1 base from J, the gap between germline ends came to 12 bases. This CDR3 comprises 14 residues. From germline, CDR1 is SNHLY and CDR2 FYNNEI. The CDR3 DNA reads as TGTGCCAGCAGGTTAGGGAGTACGAACACTGAAGCTTTCTTT. Protein product: CASRLGSTNTEAFF. The variable domain in full, with the rest retrieved from reference TRBV2 and TRBJ1-1, is EPEVTQTPSHQVTQMGQEVILRCVPISNHLYFYWYRQILGQKVEFLVSFYNNEISEKSEIFDDQFSVERPDGSNFTLKIRSTKLEDSAMYFCASRLGSTNTEAFFGQGTRLTVV.

V and J are TRBV5-4 and TRBJ1-1; TRBD1 aligns across 8 bases. The J segment lost 1 base and the V segment lost 2 bases, leaving 4 bases of the junction unmatched. The CDR3 is made up of 15 amino acids. The germline V gene encodes CDR1 SGHNT and CDR2 YYREEE (reference sequence). CDR3 loop: CASSFLDRENTEAFF. The DNA for the CDR3 is TGTGCCAGCAGCTTTCTGGACAGGGAGAACACTGAAGCTTTCTTT.

This rearrangement joins TRBV6-5 to TRBJ1-2; weak D call: TRBD1 (6 bases). CDR3 length: 14 residues. Germline lookup yields CDR1 MNHEY and CDR2 SVGAGI. The V end lost 4 bases, the J end lost 2 bases, and 11 bases lay between the germline ends. CDR3 DNA sequence: TGTGCCAGCAGTTTCACAGGGATCAACTATGGCTACACCTTC. Its protein is CASSFTGINYGYTF.

The chain combines TRBV29-1 with TRBJ1-2, with D possibly being TRBD1 (6 bases). The CDR3 covers 11 residues. Trimming stripped 1 base from V and 9 bases from J, with 9 bases between. Germline CDR1 SQVTM, CDR2 ANQGSEA. The CDR3 loop is CSVEGGGSYTF. The CDR3 region has the DNA TGCAGCGTTGAAGGGGGGGGCAGCTACACCTTC.

The chain links TRBV4-1 to TRBJ1-2; the match to TRBD1 covers 7 bases. Per the germline V gene, CDR1 is MGHRA and CDR2 is YSYEKL. The CDR3 covers 14 residues. The V and J ends lost 0 bases and 8 bases, in that order; junction bases with no gene match: 6. The CDR3 coding sequence is TGCGCCAGCAGCCAAGATGACAGGGTGATGGGCTACACCTTC. Translated, it gives CASSQDDRVMGYTF.

Regarding this clone: The same CDR3 arises from other DNA sequences in this sample as well. The rearrangement joins TRBV30 to TRBJ1-5, with 7 nucleotides matching TRBD1. The CDR3 spans 13 residues. V lost 1 base, J lost 7 bases, and 4 bases stayed unmatched. Per germline, CDR1 GTSNPN and CDR2 SVGIG (reference sequence). This CDR3 is CAWSGQGGQPQHF. As DNA, the CDR3 is TGTGCCTGGAGTGGACAGGGAGGACAGCCCCAGCATTTT.

This sequence joins TRBV5-1 and TRBJ2-3; TRBD2 matches at 12 bases. CDR3 length: 19 amino acids. CDR1 is SGHRS and CDR2 is YFSETQ in the germline V gene. Germline trimming cut 2 bases from V and 0 bases from J; bases unmatched to any gene: 10. CDR3 nucleotides: TGCGCCAGCAGCTTAAAAGGCGCTAGCGGGGGGGCTAGCACAGATACGCAGTATTTT. It translates to CASSLKGASGGASTDTQYF.

This sequence joins TRBV5-1 and TRBJ1-2, with 12 nucleotides matching TRBD1. The CDR3 contains 17 residues. V trimming: 1 base; J trimming: 4 bases; junction bases outside the gene matches: 8. CDR1 and CDR2 (germline): SGHRS, YFSETQ. The CDR3 here is CASSLLPGTGGLYGYTF. Written as DNA, the CDR3 is TGCGCCAGCAGCTTGTTGCCCGGGACAGGGGGCCTCTATGGCTACACCTTC.

This clone turned up a few times. The chain combines TRBV12-5 with TRBJ1-1; D unresolved. V lost 3 bases to trimming and J lost 1 base, with 6 bases between them. CDR3 length: 13 amino acids. Germline V CDR1 and CDR2: LGHNT, FRNRAP. The CDR3 loop reads CASGFQENTEAFF. CDR3 in DNA: TGTGCTAGTGGTTTCCAGGAGAACACTGAAGCTTTCTTT.

The rearrangement joins TRBV5-1 to TRBJ2-3, with D possibly TRBD2 on 5 matching bases. Trimming took off 4 bases at V and 0 bases at J, with 18 bases between the two ends. CDR3 size: 17 residues. The V gene's germline CDR1 is SGHRS and CDR2 YFSETQ. The CDR3 is CASSIDSSNPSTDTQYF. The DNA of the CDR3 is TGCGCCAGCAGCATCGACTCTAGCAACCCTAGCACAGATACGCAGTATTTT.

This chain uses TRBV2 with TRBJ1-2; 9 nucleotides agree with TRBD1. The CDR3 is 15 residues long. V gave up 4 bases and J gave up 2 bases; unmatched junction bases: 5. The germline gives CDR1 SNHLY, CDR2 FYNNEI. CDR3 sequence reads: CASSADRGANYGYTF. CDR3 in DNA: TGTGCCAGCAGTGCGGACAGGGGCGCCAACTATGGCTACACCTTC.

This rearrangement joins TRBV9 to TRBJ1-1, with no clear D. From germline, CDR1 is SGDLS and CDR2 YYNGEE. The V gene lost 0 bases and the J gene lost 6 bases, with 15 bases spanning the gap. The CDR3 contains 15 residues. The CDR3, as DNA: TGTGCCAGCAGCGTAGGAATGGGGAGGTTCGCTGAAGCTTTCTTT. This sequence encodes CASSVGMGRFAEAFF.

J is TRBJ1-1 and V is TRBV29-1, with no clear D. CDR3 length: 13 residues. The V gene's germline CDR1 is SQVTM and CDR2 ANQGSEA. Trimming pared 2 bases from V and 0 bases from J, leaving 7 bases between. The CDR3 nucleotides read TGCAGCGTTGAAATCAGCGTGAACACTGAAGCTTTCTTT. Translated: CSVEISVNTEAFF.

Worth noting for this clone: The same CDR3 can be traced to other DNA sequences in this sample. The chain links TRBV20-1 to TRBJ2-5; no clear D. The CDR3 is 11 residues long. The V end lost 2 bases, the J end lost 5 bases, and 6 bases lay between the germline ends. The germline V gene encodes CDR1 DFQATT and CDR2 SNEGSKA (reference sequence). The CDR3 loop reads CSARLAETQYF. Here the CDR3 DNA reads TGCAGTGCTAGACTCGCGGAGACCCAGTACTTC.

V gene TRBV7-8 combines with J gene TRBJ1-1, with D tentatively TRBD1 (5 bases). Germline CDR1 reads SGHVS; CDR2 reads FQNEAQ. Trimming took off 1 base at V and 5 bases at J, with 11 bases between the two ends. The CDR3 extends over 14 amino acids. CDR3: CASSLVQGRTEAFF. CDR3 DNA: TGTGCCAGCAGCTTAGTCCAGGGTAGGACTGAAGCTTTCTTT. The entire variable domain, with the rest obtained from reference TRBV7-8 and TRBJ1-1, is as follows: GAGVSQSPRYKVAKRGQDVALRCDPISGHVSLFWYQQALGQGPEFLTYFQNEAQLDKSGLPSDRFFAERPEGSVSTLKIQRTQQEDSAVYLCASSLVQGRTEAFFGQGTRLTVV.

The chain combines TRBV4-1 with TRBJ1-4; 7 nucleotides agree with TRBD1. Per germline, CDR1 MGHRA and CDR2 YSYEKL. This CDR3 has 16 amino acids. With V trimmed by 1 base and J by 8 bases, 10 bases remained unmatched. The CDR3 is CASSQANRGRNEKLFF. CDR3 in DNA: TGCGCCAGCAGCCAAGCCAACAGGGGAAGGAACGAAAAACTGTTTTTT.

CDR3 sequence (DNA): TGTGCCAGCAGCCAAGATACCCGACAGGGGGCTGGAAACACCATATATTTT. This sequence encodes CASSQDTRQGAGNTIYF. The chain carries TRBV3-1 (or the pseudogene TRBV3-2) and TRBJ1-3; 9 nucleotides align to TRBD1. The V gene's germline CDR1 is LGHDT and CDR2 YNNKEL (reference sequence). CDR3 length: 17 amino acids. After removal of 0 bases from V and 2 bases from J, the junction contained 5 bases not matched to a gene.

This chain links TRBV11-3 with TRBJ2-5; a weak D match, TRBD1 (5 bases). V was shortened by 5 bases and J by 3 bases, with 13 bases between the two germline ends. This CDR3 comprises 14 residues. From germline, CDR1 is SGHNT and CDR2 YENEEA. DNA of the CDR3: TGTGCCAGCAGCCCCCTAGGGGATGAAGAGACCCAGTACTTC. Protein sequence: CASSPLGDEETQYF.

This rearrangement joins TRBV4-1 to TRBJ2-3; D is perhaps TRBD2 (6 bases). The CDR3 loop spans 15 amino acids. Germline V gene data show CDR1 as MGHRA and CDR2 as YSYEKL. Between the trimmed V and J ends, which lost 3 bases and 5 bases, there was a span of 15 bases. CDR3 loop: CASSQNGGRGDTQYF. The CDR3 DNA reads TGCGCCAGCAGCCAGAACGGGGGAAGAGGAGATACGCAGTATTTT.

The chain combines TRBV6-5 with TRBJ1-4; 10 bases fit TRBD1. The germline V gene encodes CDR1 MNHEY and CDR2 SVGAGI. This CDR3 region has 14 residues. With 10 bases clipped from V and 6 bases from J, the junction kept 8 bases outside the gene matches. CDR3: CATLPTGGDEKLFF. CDR3 DNA: TGTGCCACCCTCCCGACAGGGGGCGATGAAAAACTGTTTTTT.

V usage is TRBV6-5 and J usage is TRBJ2-5, with D perhaps TRBD1 (5 bases). Trimming removed 8 bases at V and 7 bases at J, with 14 bases between. This CDR3 is 12 amino acids long. Per germline, CDR1 MNHEY and CDR2 SVGAGI. CDR3 amino acids: CASSAGSGTQYF. CDR3 in DNA: TGTGCCAGCTCAGCAGGGTCCGGGACCCAGTACTTC.

The chain joins TRBV10-3 to TRBJ1-2; D is perhaps TRBD1 (5 bases). The CDR3 covers 14 residues. Trimming cost V 1 base and J 6 bases, with 12 bases left between them. Per germline, CDR1 ENHRY and CDR2 SYGVKD. DNA for the CDR3: TGTGCCATCAGTGAGTACAGGAGCCCTAATGGCTACACCTTC. It encodes CAISEYRSPNGYTF.

The rearrangement uses TRBV3-1 (or the pseudogene TRBV3-2) and TRBJ1-4; D is unclear. There are 16 residues in the CDR3. The germline V and J ends were trimmed by 1 base and 4 bases, with 13 bases remaining between them. The germline gives CDR1 LGHDT, CDR2 YNNKEL (reference sequence). This chain's CDR3 is CASSQAQRTGNEKLFF. The CDR3 DNA reads TGTGCCAGCAGCCAAGCCCAACGGACTGGTAATGAAAAACTGTTTTTT.